The entry that follows covers one T cell receptor (beta chain) sequence. TCRdb recomputed calls from the 5' RACE reads with MiXCR, one row per CDR3 protein. The top ten hold around 7.8% of the sample, which has approximately 300,000 distinct CDR3 sequences, 15% to 25% seen once. The data were taken from a study of CD8 T cells in ankylosing spondylitis. V shed 6 bases, J shed 6 bases, and the junction held 6 bases outside the gene matches. The CDR3 spans 13 residues. The receptor was isolated from a male donor with ankylosing spondylitis or in good health (not recorded which). This chain uses TRBV12-3 or TRBV12-4 with TRBJ1-1; 8 bases are shared with TRBD1. The sequenced sample consisted of blood, either unsorted or a sorted T cell fraction (not recorded which). CDR3: CASSPGGSAEAFF. DNA for the CDR3: TGTGCCAGCAGCCCAGGGGGCAGCGCTGAAGCTTTCTTT.